This entry describes one T cell receptor beta chain. The sample is drawn from a study of CD8+ T cells in alopecia areata. Reverse transcribed after extraction, RNA yielded cDNA as the sequencing template. Sequencing used immunoSEQ multiplex PCR; TCRdb keeps in-frame clones, though not all of them. The sample carries roughly 150,000 clones, 85% to 90% recorded once. Sorted populations comprised CD4+ and CD8+ T cells obtained from PBMCs. CDR1 is SQVTM and CDR2 is ANQGSEA in the germline V gene. Deletions cut 1 base from V and 5 bases from J, with 12 bases between. The CDR3 covers 13 residues. The material was CD8+ T cells sorted from blood, obtained at week 0. The origin of this receptor is a human donor with alopecia areata. The chain joins TRBV29-1 to TRBJ2-7, with D hard to call. This CDR3 is CSVEGNLSDEQYF. As DNA, the CDR3 is TGCAGCGTTGAAGGGAATCTTTCGGACGAGCAGTACTTC.